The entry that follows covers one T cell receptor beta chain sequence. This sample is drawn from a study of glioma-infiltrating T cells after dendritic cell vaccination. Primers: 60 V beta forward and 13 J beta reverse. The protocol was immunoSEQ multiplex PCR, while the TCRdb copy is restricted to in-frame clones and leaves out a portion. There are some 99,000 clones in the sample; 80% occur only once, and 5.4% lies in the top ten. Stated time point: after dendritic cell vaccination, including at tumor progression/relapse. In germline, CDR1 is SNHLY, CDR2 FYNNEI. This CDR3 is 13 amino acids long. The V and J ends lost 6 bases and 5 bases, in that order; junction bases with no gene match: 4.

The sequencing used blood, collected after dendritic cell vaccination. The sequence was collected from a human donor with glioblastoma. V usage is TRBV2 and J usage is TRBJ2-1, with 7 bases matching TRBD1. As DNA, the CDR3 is TGTGCCAGCAGCGGGGACAGCCACAATGAGCAGTTCTTC. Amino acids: CASSGDSHNEQFF.